This is a list of T cell receptor beta chains from one sample in a study of cytomegalovirus exposure and HLA in healthy donors. Produced via immunoSEQ multiplex PCR; TCRdb's table is partial and in-frame only. The sample consists of more than 85,000 clones, about 70% of them appearing once. Sequenced: PBMCs. These receptors were collected from a female donor in good health and CMV-seronegative. The conserved cysteine and the conserved F or W are not part of the CDR3 here.

j_call | v_call | cdr3_aa
TRBJ2-5 | TRBV28 | ASSSLYPPTPSSGDQETQY
TRBJ2-1 | TRBV15 | ATSGERGTYNEQF
TRBJ2-7 | TRBV10-3 | ASGGVDEQY
TRBJ1-1 | TRBV11-2 | ASRPGTEAEAF
TRBJ2-1 | TRBV30 | AWRGWASSNPREYNEQF
TRBJ2-1 | TRBV11-2 | ASTPTASYNEQF
TRBJ1-4 | TRBV9 | ASSLRTGRGQKLF
TRBJ2-5 | TRBV11-2 | ASSLDHGGQETQY
TRBJ1-2 | TRBV9 | ASSTPGQVYGYT
TRBJ1-2 | TRBV7-3 | ASSESGGTNYGYT